A single T cell receptor beta chain is shown here with its context. Its antigen is unknown. The ends lost 6 bases at V and 2 bases at J; junction bases unmatched: 12. The CDR3 sequence is 16 residues long. Germline CDR1 is MNHEY and CDR2 is SVGAGI. Isolation yielded PBMCs, at least 7 million per sample, in every case. Combining a sample-barcoded 5' primer with a J-beta primer mix, a second PCR ran for roughly 6 to 12 cycles. Each CDR3 protein is one row after TCRdb ran MiXCR on the 5' RACE reads. Of 890,000 or so distinct CDR3 sequences detected, 62% appear once; the ten largest clones hold 28%. These data belong to a study of blood T cells in healthy people across ages. Study-level findings and limits: Strongly correlated with naive T cell percentage was TCR beta diversity. Because sorting was not performed, PBMCs prevented conclusive naive versus antigen-experienced comparison. More naive CD4+ cells and higher diversity were found in long-lived than in aged donors.

This rearrangement joins TRBV6-5 to TRBJ2-7; 8 nucleotides agree with TRBD1. This TCR was recovered from a man younger than 45 in good health. Sequencing was performed on blood. This CDR3 is CASSLTGQGSAYEQYF. CDR3 DNA sequence: TGTGCCAGCAGCTTGACCGGACAGGGATCGGCCTACGAGCAGTACTTC.